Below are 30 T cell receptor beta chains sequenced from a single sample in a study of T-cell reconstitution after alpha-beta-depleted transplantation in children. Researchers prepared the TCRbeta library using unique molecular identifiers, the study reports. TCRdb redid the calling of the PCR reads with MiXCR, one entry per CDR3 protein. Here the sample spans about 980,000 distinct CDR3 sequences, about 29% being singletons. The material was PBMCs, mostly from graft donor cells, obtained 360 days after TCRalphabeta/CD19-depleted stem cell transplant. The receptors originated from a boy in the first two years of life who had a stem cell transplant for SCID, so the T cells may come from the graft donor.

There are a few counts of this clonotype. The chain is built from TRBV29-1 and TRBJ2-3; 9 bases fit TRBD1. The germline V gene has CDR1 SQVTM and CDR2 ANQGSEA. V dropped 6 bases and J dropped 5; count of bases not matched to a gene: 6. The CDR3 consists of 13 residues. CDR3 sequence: CSVGDRAKDTQYF. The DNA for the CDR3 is TGCAGCGTCGGGGACAGGGCTAAAGATACGCAGTATTTT.

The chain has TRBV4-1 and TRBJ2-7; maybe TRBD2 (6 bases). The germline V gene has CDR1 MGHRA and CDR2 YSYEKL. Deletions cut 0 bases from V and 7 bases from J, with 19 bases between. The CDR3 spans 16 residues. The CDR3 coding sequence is TGCGCCAGCAGCCAAGAAAAGTGGGCGGGATCTGGGGAGCAGTACTTC. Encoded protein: CASSQEKWAGSGEQYF.

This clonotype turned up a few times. CDR3 DNA: TGTGCCAGCAGTTTATCATCAGGGGCCGGGTACGAGCAGTACTTC. Translated: CASSLSSGAGYEQYF. This chain uses TRBV27 with TRBJ2-7; D possibly corresponds to TRBD1 (6 bases). The germline V and J ends were trimmed by 0 bases and 4 bases, with 13 bases remaining between them. Per the germline V gene, CDR1 is MNHEY and CDR2 is SMNVEV (reference sequence). The CDR3 spans 15 residues.

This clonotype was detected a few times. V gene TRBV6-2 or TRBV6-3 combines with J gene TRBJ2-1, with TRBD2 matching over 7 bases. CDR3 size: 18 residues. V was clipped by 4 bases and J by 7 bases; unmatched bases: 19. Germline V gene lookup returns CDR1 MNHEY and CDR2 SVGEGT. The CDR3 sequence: CASSSRLAELQRGNEQFF. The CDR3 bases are TGTGCCAGCAGTTCGAGACTAGCTGAACTCCAACGGGGGAATGAGCAGTTCTTC.

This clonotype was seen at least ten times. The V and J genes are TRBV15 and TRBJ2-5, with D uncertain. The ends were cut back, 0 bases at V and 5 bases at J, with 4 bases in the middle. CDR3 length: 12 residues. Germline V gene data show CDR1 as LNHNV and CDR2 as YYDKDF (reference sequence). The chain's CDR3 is CATSRDLETQYF. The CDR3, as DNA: TGTGCCACCAGCAGAGATTTGGAGACCCAGTACTTC.

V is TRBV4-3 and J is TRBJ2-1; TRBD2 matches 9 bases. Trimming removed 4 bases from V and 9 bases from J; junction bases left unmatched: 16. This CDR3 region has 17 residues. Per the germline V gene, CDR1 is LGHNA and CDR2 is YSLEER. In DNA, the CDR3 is TGCGCCAGCAGCCCGCTGGTTACGGCGGGGGGGCTACGTGAGCAGTTCTTC. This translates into CASSPLVTAGGLREQFF.

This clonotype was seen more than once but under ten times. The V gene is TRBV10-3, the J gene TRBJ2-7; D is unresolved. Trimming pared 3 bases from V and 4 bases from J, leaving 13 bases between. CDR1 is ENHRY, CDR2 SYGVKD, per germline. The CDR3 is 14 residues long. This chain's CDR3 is CAISEGGKRYEQYF. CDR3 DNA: TGTGCCATCAGTGAAGGCGGCAAGAGGTACGAGCAGTACTTC.

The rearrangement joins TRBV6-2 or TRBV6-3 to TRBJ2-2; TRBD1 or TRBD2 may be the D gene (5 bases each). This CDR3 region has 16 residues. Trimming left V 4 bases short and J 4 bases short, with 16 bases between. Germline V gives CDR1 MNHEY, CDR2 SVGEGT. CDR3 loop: CASSLGHGVPTGELFF. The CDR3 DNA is TGTGCCAGCAGTTTGGGGCACGGGGTCCCCACCGGGGAGCTGTTTTTT.

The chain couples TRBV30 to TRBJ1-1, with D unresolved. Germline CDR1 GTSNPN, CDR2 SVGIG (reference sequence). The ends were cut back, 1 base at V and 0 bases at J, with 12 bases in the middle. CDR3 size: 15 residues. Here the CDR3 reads CAWSGRHGMNTEAFF. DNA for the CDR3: TGTGCCTGGAGTGGGCGACACGGAATGAACACTGAAGCTTTCTTT.

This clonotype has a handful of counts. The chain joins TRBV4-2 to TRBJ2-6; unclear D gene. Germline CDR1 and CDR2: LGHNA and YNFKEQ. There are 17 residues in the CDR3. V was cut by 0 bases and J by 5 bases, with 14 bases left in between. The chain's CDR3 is CASSQDPTRSRANVLTF. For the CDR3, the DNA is TGTGCCAGCAGCCAAGACCCCACACGGTCTAGGGCCAACGTCCTGACTTTC.

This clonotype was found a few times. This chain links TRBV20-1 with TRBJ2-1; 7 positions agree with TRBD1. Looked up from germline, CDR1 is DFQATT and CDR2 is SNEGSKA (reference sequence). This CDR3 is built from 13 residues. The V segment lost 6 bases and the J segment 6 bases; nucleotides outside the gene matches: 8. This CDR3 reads CSAIGDSPNEQFF. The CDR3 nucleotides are TGCAGTGCGATCGGGGACAGCCCCAATGAGCAGTTCTTC.

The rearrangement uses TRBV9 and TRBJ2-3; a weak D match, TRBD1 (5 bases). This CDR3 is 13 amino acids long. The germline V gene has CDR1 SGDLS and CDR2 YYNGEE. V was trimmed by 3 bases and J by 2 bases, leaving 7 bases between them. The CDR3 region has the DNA TGTGCCAGCAGCGCAGGGCACACAGATACGCAGTATTTT. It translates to CASSAGHTDTQYF. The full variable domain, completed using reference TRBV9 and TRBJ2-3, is DSGVTQTPKHLITATGQRVTLRCSPRSGDLSVYWYQQSLDQGLQFLIQYYNGEERAKGNILERFSAQQFPDLHSELNLSSLELGDSALYFCASSAGHTDTQYFGPGTRLTVL.

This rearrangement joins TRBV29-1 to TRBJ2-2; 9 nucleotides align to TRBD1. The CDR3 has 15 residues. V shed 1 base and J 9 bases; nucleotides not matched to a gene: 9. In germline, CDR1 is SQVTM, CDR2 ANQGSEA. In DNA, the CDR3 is TGCAGCGTTGAAGGGGCGCGGGACAGGGAAAGGGAGCTGTTTTTT. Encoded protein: CSVEGARDRERELFF.

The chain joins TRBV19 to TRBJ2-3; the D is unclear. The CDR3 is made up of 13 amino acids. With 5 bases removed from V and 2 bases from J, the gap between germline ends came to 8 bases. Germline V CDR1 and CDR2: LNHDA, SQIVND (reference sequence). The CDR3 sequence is CASSRRPTDTQYF. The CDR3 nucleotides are TGTGCCAGTAGTCGTCGGCCCACAGATACGCAGTATTTT.

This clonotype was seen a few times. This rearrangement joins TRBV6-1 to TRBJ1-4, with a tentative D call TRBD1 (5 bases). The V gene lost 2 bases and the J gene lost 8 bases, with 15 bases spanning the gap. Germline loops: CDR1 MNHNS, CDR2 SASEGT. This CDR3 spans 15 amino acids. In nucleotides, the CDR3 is TGTGCCAGCAGTGAACAGGGAACATCGCACGAAAAACTGTTTTTT. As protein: CASSEQGTSHEKLFF.

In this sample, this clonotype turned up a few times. CDR3 nucleotide sequence: TGTGCCAGCAGGCGATCTCACTATGGCTACACCTTC. Encoded protein: CASRRSHYGYTF. The rearrangement joins TRBV12-3 or TRBV12-4 to TRBJ1-2, with D unresolved. V was trimmed by 6 bases and J by 3 bases, leaving 8 bases between them. The CDR3 is 12 amino acids.

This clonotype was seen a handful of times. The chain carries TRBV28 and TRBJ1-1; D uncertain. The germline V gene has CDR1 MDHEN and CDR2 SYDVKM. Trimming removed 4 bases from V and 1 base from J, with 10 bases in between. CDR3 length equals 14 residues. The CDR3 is CASSSPPRNTEAFF. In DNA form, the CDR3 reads TGTGCCAGCAGTTCCCCTCCCAGGAACACTGAAGCTTTCTTT.

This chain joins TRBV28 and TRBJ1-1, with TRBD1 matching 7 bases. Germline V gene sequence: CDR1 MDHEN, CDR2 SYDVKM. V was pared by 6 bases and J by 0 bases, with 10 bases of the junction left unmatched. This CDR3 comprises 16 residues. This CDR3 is CASSQRDSLMNTEAFF. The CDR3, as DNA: TGTGCCAGCAGCCAGAGGGACAGTCTAATGAACACTGAAGCTTTCTTT.

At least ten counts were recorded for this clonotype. CDR3 amino acids: CASSQGLAASYEQYF. CDR3 bases: TGTGCCAGCAGTCAGGGACTAGCGGCCTCCTACGAGCAGTACTTC. The rearrangement uses TRBV2 and TRBJ2-7; the match to TRBD2 covers 11 bases. CDR3 length equals 15 residues. Germline-derived CDR1 and CDR2 are SNHLY and FYNNEI. V dropped 5 bases and J dropped 0; count of bases not matched to a gene: 3.

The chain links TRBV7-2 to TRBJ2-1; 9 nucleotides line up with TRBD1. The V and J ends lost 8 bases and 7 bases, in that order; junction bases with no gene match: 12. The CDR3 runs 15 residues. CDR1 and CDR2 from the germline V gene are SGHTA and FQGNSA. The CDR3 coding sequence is TGTGCCAGCGGGGCTGTGGACAGGGGAATTAATGAGCAGTTCTTC. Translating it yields CASGAVDRGINEQFF.

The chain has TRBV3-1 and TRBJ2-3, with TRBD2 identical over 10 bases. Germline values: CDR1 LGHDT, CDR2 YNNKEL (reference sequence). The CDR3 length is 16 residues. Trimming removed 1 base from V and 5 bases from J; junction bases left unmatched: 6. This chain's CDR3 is CASSQGASGGKDTQYF. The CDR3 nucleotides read TGTGCCAGCAGCCAAGGGGCTAGCGGGGGCAAAGATACGCAGTATTTT.

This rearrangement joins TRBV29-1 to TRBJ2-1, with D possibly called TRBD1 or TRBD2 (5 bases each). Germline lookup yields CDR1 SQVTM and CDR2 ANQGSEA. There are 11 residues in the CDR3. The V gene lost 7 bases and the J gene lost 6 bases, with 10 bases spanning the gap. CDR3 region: CSARGPNEQFF. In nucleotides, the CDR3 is TGCAGCGCACGGGGCCCCAATGAGCAGTTCTTC.

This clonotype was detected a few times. CDR3 loop: CSARDVPRGHTDTQYF. In nucleotides, the CDR3 is TGCAGTGCTAGAGATGTCCCGCGGGGCCACACAGATACGCAGTATTTT. The V call is TRBV20-1, the J call TRBJ2-3, with D possibly matching TRBD2 (6 bases). Trimming cost V 0 bases and J 2 bases, with 15 bases left between them. This CDR3 region has 16 residues. Germline V CDR1 and CDR2: DFQATT, SNEGSKA (reference sequence).

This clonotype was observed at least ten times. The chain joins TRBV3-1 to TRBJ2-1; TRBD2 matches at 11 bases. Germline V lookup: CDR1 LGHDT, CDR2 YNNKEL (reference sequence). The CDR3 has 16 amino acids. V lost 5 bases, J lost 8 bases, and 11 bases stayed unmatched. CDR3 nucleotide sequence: TGTGCCAGCAGCTACTTCTCACTAGCGGGGGCGTATGAGCAGTTCTTC. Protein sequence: CASSYFSLAGAYEQFF.

Here the CDR3 reads CASSGTVSGANVLTF. In DNA form, the CDR3 reads TGCGCCAGCAGCGGGACAGTCTCTGGGGCCAACGTCCTGACTTTC. The J gene is TRBJ2-6, the V gene TRBV5-1; 7 nucleotides match TRBD1. Germline V gives CDR1 SGHRS, CDR2 YFSETQ. The V gene end was trimmed by 4 bases and the J gene end by 0 bases; junction bases not matched to a gene: 1. This CDR3 has 15 residues.

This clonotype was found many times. Here the CDR3 DNA reads TGTGCCAGCAGCAAAGCCAGGCCTGGGCAGGGGAAAAACATTCAGTACTTC. As protein: CASSKARPGQGKNIQYF. This chain connects TRBV21-1 to TRBJ2-4; TRBD1, the table's D call, lacks a check against the DNA. TRBV21-1 is given as a pseudogene. This CDR3 has 17 amino acids.

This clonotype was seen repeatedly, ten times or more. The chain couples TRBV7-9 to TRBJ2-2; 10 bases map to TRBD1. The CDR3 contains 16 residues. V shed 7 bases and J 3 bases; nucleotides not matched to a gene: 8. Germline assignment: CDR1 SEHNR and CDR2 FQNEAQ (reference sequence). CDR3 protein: CASITRDRGDTGELFF. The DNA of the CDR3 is TGTGCCAGCATCACCCGGGACAGGGGTGACACCGGGGAGCTGTTTTTT.

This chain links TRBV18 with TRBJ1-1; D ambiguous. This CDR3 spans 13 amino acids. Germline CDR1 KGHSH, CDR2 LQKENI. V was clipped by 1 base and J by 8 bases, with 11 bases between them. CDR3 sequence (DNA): TGTGCCAGCTCACCACAAGAGCAGAGCGAAGCTTTCTTT. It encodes CASSPQEQSEAFF.

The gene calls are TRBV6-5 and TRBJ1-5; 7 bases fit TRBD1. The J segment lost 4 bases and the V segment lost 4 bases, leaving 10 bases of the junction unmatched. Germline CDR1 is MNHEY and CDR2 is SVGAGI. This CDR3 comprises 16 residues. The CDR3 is CASSSRGQVLNQPQHF. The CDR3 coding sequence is TGTGCCAGCAGTTCACGAGGACAGGTATTAAATCAGCCCCAGCATTTT.

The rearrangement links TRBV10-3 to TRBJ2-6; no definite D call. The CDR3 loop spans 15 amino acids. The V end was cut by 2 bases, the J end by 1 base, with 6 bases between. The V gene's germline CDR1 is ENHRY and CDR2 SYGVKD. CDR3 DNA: TGTGCCATCAGTGAGCCCGGGTCTGGGGCCAACGTCCTGACTTTC. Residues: CAISEPGSGANVLTF.